A selection of T cell receptor beta chains follows, all from one sample in a study of shared clonotypes between healthy human individuals. Measured with immunoSEQ multiplex PCR; TCRdb has only the in-frame clones, and not every one. The repertoire holds about 490,000 clones, with about 80% as singletons. Material for sequencing was PBMCs. These receptors all stem from a woman aged 40 to 50 in good health. Some clones in this sample may be carry-over from other donors' samples. CDR3s include the opening cysteine and the closing phenylalanine or tryptophan. The D gene is left open where the match is weak. Not every row has a clone size; where given, it reads once, few, many or a size class.

d_gene,j_gene,abundance,v_gene,CDR3aa,CDR3nt
TRBD2,TRBJ2-5,NA,TRBV11-2,CASSVAGTREETQYF,TGTGCCAGCAGCGTGGCCGGGACTAGGGAAGAGACCCAGTACTTC
TRBD1,TRBJ1-5,NA,TRBV28,CASTYRGQPQHF,TGTGCCAGCACCTACAGGGGACAGCCCCAGCATTTT
NA,TRBJ2-1,NA,TRBV10-3,CAISEGGSYNEQFF,TGTGCCATCAGTGAGGGTGGTTCCTACAATGAGCAGTTCTTC
NA,TRBJ2-5,NA,TRBV29-1,CSVAVSQETQYF,TGCAGCGTTGCCGTCAGCCAAGAGACCCAGTACTTC
NA,TRBJ2-2,NA,TRBV10-1,CASSVSGNTGELFF,TGCGCCAGCAGTGTCTCAGGGAACACCGGGGAGCTGTTTTTT
NA,TRBJ2-2,NA,TRBV28,CASSSRVGELFF,TGTGCCAGCAGTTCTAGGGTCGGGGAGCTGTTTTTT
TRBD2,TRBJ2-1,NA,TRBV27,CARGLAGCLEVGEQFF,TGTGCCAGGGGACTAGCGGGATGTCTCGAAGTAGGTGAGCAGTTCTTC
TRBD2,TRBJ2-1,NA,TRBV5-1,CASGGLAYNEQFF,TGCGCCAGCGGGGGACTAGCCTACAATGAGCAGTTCTTC
TRBD1,TRBJ2-1,NA,TRBV29-1,CSVATGVGEQFF,TGCAGCGTAGCAACAGGGGTGGGTGAGCAGTTCTTC
NA,TRBJ1-2,NA,TRBV5-1,CASSLGQGDGYTF,TGCGCCAGCAGCTTGGGGCAGGGAGACGGCTACACCTTC
NA,TRBJ1-5,NA,TRBV2,CASSESGYSNQPQHF,TGTGCCAGCAGTGAATCAGGCTATAGCAATCAGCCCCAGCATTTT
TRBD2,TRBJ2-7,NA,TRBV4-1,CASSQGVRGGTKFYEQYF,TGCGCCAGCAGCCAAGGGGTCCGGGGGGGGACTAAATTCTACGAGCAGTACTTC
NA,TRBJ1-2,NA,TRBV2,CASSENSVYGYTF,TGTGCCAGCAGTGAAAACTCCGTCTATGGCTACACCTTC
NA,TRBJ1-1,many,TRBV7-7,CASSLTGPPEAFF,TGTGCCAGCAGCTTAACAGGGCCCCCTGAAGCTTTCTTT
NA,TRBJ2-2,few,TRBV7-2,CASSLSVTNTGELFF,TGTGCCAGCAGCTTGAGCGTTACGAACACCGGGGAGCTGTTTTTT
NA,TRBJ2-5,few,TRBV2,CASLRWGVGQETQYF,TGTGCCAGCTTACGGTGGGGGGTCGGGCAAGAGACCCAGTACTTC
NA,TRBJ2-1,NA,TRBV28,CASSPWFLEGDFNEQFF,TGTGCCAGCAGTCCGTGGTTCCTTGAGGGAGATTTCAATGAGCAGTTCTTC
NA,TRBJ1-1,NA,TRBV6-5,CASSYSRLGTEAFF,TGTGCCAGCAGTTACTCGCGCTTGGGCACTGAAGCTTTCTTT
TRBD2,TRBJ2-7,NA,TRBV10-2,CASRWGLAGDEQYF,TGCGCCAGCAGATGGGGCCTAGCGGGAGACGAGCAGTACTTC
TRBD2,TRBJ2-1,NA,TRBV28,CASSTGTSGFVGEQFF,TGTGCCAGCAGTACCGGGACTAGCGGGTTTGTCGGTGAGCAGTTCTTC
NA,TRBJ1-5,NA,TRBV6-1,CASSEAGINQPQHF,TGTGCCAGCAGTGAAGCTGGGATCAATCAGCCCCAGCATTTT
NA,TRBJ2-7,NA,TRBV19,CASSTPGLSYEQYF,TGTGCCAGTAGTACCCCGGGGCTCTCCTACGAGCAGTACTTC
TRBD1,TRBJ1-1,once,TRBV18,CASSPGQGGWTEAFF,TGTGCCAGCTCTCCTGGACAGGGTGGGTGGACTGAAGCTTTCTTT
TRBD2,TRBJ2-1,NA,TRBV30,CAWGWALYREREASYNEQFF,TGTGCCTGGGGATGGGCCCTCTATCGGGAGCGGGAGGCCTCCTACAATGAGCAGTTCTTC
TRBD1,TRBJ2-5,NA,TRBV29-1,CSVPGQGRETQYF,TGCAGCGTCCCAGGACAGGGCCGAGAGACCCAGTACTTC
NA,TRBJ2-4,NA,TRBV15,CATSETKAKNIQYF,TGTGCCACCAGTGAGACTAAAGCCAAAAACATTCAGTACTTC